The source of this T cell receptor beta chain is a study of low-dose radiotherapy and immunotherapy resistance in tumors. Overall study context: Cohort 1 got 0.5 Gy per fraction every 2 weeks, 6.5 Gy in total. Every two weeks patients got nivolumab 240 mg flat dose, plus ipilimumab 1 mg/kg every six weeks, intravenously.

Alpha- and beta-chain coverage of first-strand cDNA came from TRAV- and TRBV-specific primers. Using a constant-region primer together with a V-primer adapter, TCRs were subjected to approximately 20 PCR cycles of amplification. Via MiXCR, TCRdb re-called the reads, giving one row per CDR3 protein. The sample includes approximately 80,000 distinct CDR3 sequences, less than 20% seen only once; the top ten take roughly 1.4%. This CDR3 is built from 15 residues. Losses at the gene ends were 7 bases for V and 6 bases for J; bases not matched to a gene: 7. CDR1 MDHEN and CDR2 SYDVKM come from the germline V gene. The sample's time point: after trial treatment. Noted treatment: LDRT plus nivolumab, ipilimumab, low-dose cyclophosphamide and aspirin (RACIN trial). The donors' regimen was nivolumab, ipilimumab, aspirin, low-dose cyclophosphamide and low-dose radiotherapy. This clonotype was seen at least ten times.

This chain connects TRBV28 to TRBJ2-1; 12 bases map to TRBD2. The receptor's source is a male donor with prostate cancer. This sample comprised PBMCs, obtained after low-dose radiotherapy plus immunotherapy. In DNA form, the CDR3 reads TGTGCCAGCATCCCTAGCGGGAGGGCCGTCAATGAGCAGTTCTTC. Protein product: CASIPSGRAVNEQFF.